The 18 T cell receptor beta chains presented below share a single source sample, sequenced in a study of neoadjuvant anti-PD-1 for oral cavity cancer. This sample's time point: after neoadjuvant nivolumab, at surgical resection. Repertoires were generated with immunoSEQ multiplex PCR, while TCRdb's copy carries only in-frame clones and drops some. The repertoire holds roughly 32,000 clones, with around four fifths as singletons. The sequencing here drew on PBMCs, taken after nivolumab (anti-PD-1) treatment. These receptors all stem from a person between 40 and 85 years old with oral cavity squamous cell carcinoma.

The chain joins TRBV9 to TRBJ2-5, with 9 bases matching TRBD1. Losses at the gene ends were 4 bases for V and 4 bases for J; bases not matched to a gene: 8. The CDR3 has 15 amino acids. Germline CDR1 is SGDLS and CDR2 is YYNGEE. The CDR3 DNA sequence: TGTGCCAGCAGCCCCATGCCGGGACAGGGAGAGACCCAGTACTTC. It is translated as CASSPMPGQGETQYF.

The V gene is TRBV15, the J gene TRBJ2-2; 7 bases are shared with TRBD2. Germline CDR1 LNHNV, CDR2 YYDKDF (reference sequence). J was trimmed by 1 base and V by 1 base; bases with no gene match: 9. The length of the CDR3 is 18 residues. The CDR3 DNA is TGTGCCACCAGCAGAGTAGGACTAGGGGTCTTGAACACCGGGGAGCTGTTTTTT. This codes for CATSRVGLGVLNTGELFF.

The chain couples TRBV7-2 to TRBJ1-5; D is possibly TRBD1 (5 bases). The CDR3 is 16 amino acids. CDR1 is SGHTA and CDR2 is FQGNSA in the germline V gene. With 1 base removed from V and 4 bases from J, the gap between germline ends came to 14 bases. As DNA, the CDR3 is TGTGCCAGCAGCTTAGGAGGGGCGGGGATAAATCAGCCCCAGCATTTT. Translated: CASSLGGAGINQPQHF. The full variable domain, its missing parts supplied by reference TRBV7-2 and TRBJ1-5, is GAGVSQSPSNKVTEKGKDVELRCDPISGHTALYWYRQSLGQGLEFLIYFQGNSAPDKSGLPSDRFSAERTGGSVSTLTIQRTQQEDSAVYLCASSLGGAGINQPQHFGDGTRLSIL.

CDR3 sequence (DNA): TGCGCCAGCAGCGGGGGACAGGGTGAGTCCTATAATTCACCCCTCCACTTT. It specifies CASSGGQGESYNSPLHF. The V and J genes are TRBV5-1 and TRBJ1-6; 9 bases map to TRBD1. The germline V gene has CDR1 SGHRS and CDR2 YFSETQ. The V gene end was trimmed by 4 bases and the J gene end by 1 base; junction bases not matched to a gene: 6. This CDR3 has 17 residues.

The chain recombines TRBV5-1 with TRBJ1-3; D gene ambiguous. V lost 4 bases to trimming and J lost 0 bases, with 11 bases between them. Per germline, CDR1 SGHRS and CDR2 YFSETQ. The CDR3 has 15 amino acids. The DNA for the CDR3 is TGCGCCAGCAGCAGAGACGCCACCTCTGGAAACACCATATATTTT. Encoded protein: CASSRDATSGNTIYF.

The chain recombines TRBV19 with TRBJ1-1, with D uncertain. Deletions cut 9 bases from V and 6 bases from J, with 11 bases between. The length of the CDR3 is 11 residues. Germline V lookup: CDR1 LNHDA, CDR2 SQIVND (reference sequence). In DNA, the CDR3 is TGTGCCAGCGTTGGGAGGTCTGAAGCTTTCTTT. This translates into CASVGRSEAFF.

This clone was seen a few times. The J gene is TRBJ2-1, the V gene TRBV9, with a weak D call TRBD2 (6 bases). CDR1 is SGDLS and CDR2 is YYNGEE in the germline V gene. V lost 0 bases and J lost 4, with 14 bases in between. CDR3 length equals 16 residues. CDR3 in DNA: TGTGCCAGCAGCGTAGATAGCGGAATACTATACAATGAGCAGTTCTTC. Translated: CASSVDSGILYNEQFF.

The CDR3 DNA reads TGTGCCAGCTCAAGAATGGACAGTAAAGACACCGGGGAGCTGTTTTTT. It codes for CASSRMDSKDTGELFF. The chain employs TRBV18 and TRBJ2-2, with D possibly matching TRBD1 (6 bases). The CDR3 is 16 residues long. Germline V gene lookup returns CDR1 KGHSH and CDR2 LQKENI. V was shortened by 5 bases and J by 3 bases, with 16 bases between the two germline ends.

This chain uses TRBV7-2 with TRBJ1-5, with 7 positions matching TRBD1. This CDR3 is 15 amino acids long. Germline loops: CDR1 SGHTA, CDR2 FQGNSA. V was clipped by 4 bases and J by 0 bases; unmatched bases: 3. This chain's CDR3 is CASSWAGGSNQPQHF. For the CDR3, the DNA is TGTGCCAGCAGCTGGGCAGGGGGTAGCAATCAGCCCCAGCATTTT.

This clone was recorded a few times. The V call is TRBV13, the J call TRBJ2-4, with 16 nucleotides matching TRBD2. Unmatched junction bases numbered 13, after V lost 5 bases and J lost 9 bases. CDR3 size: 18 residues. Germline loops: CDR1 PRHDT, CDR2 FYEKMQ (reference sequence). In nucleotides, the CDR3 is TGTGCCAGCAGCCCCTCCGGGACTAGCGGGGGGGCAGGAAGCATTCAGTACTTC. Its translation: CASSPSGTSGGAGSIQYF.

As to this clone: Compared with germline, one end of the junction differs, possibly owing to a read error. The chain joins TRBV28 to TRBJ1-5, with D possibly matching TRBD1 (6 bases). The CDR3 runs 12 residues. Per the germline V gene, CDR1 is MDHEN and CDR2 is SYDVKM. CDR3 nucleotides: TGTGCCAGCAGTTCCCCGACAGGTAGGGGTAATTTT. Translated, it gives CASSSPTGRGNF.

CDR3 amino acids: CASSPTDRAGYTF. DNA for the CDR3: TGTGCCAGCTCACCAACAGACAGGGCCGGCTACACCTTC. The V gene is TRBV18, the J gene TRBJ1-2; 7 bases map to TRBD1. V lost 2 bases to trimming and J lost 8 bases; unmatched junction nucleotides: 5. Germline assignment: CDR1 KGHSH and CDR2 LQKENI. The CDR3 is made up of 13 amino acids.

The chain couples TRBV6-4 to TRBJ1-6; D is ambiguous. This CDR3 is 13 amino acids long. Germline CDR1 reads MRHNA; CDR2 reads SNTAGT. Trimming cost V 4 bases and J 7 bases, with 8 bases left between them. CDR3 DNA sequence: TGTGCCAGCAGTGGGGCAGCGAATTCACCCCTCCACTTT. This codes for CASSGAANSPLHF.

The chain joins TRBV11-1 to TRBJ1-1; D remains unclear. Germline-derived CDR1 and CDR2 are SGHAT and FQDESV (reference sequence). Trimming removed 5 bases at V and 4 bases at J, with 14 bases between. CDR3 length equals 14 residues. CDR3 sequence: CASSVVPLGTEAFF. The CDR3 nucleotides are TGTGCCAGCAGCGTGGTCCCGTTGGGCACTGAAGCTTTCTTT.

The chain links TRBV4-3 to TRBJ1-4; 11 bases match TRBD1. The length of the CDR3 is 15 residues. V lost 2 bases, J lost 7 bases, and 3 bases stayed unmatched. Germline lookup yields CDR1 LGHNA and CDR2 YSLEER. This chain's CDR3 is CASSQKDRGREKLFF. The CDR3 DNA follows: TGCGCCAGCAGCCAAAAGGACAGGGGGCGTGAAAAACTGTTTTTT.

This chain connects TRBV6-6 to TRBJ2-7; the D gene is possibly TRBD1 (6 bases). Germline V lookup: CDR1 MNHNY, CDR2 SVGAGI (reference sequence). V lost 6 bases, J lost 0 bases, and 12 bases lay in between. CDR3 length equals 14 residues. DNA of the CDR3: TGTGCCAGCAGAGACGGACAGAGCTCCTACGAGCAGTACTTC. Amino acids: CASRDGQSSYEQYF.

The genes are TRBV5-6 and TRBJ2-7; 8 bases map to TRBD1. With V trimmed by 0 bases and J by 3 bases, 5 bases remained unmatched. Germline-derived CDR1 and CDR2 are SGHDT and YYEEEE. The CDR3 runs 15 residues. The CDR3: CASSLGDRTHYEQYF. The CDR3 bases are TGTGCCAGCAGCTTGGGGGACAGGACCCACTACGAGCAGTACTTC. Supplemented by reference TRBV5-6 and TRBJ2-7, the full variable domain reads DAGVTQSPTHLIKTRGQQVTLRCSPKSGHDTVSWYQQALGQGPQFIFQYYEEEERQRGNFPDRFSGHQFPNYSSELNVNALLLGDSALYLCASSLGDRTHYEQYFGPGTRLTVT.

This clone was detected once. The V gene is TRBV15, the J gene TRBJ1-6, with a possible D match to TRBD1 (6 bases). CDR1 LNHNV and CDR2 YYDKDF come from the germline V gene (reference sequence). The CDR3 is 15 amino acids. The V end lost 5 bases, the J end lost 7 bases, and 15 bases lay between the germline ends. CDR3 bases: TGTGCCACCAGCCGCCAAGGGGGGCGAAATTCACCCCTCCACTTT. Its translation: CATSRQGGRNSPLHF.